The 27 T cell receptor beta chains below all came from one sample that was sequenced in a study of shared clonotypes between healthy human individuals. Generated by immunoSEQ multiplex PCR, the TCRdb table keeps only in-frame clones and is missing some. The sample has 2 million to 3 million clones; 93% are singletons. Sequenced: naive CD4+ T cells from PBMCs. Subset: CD45RA+ positively selected. These receptors were collected from a man between 18 and 35 years old in good health. Some clones in this sample may be carry-over from other donors' samples.

CDR3 DNA: TGTGCCAGCTCACTTGGGGGACAGGCTGAAGCTTTCTTT. It yields the protein CASSLGGQAEAFF. The rearrangement links TRBV18 to TRBJ1-1; 8 bases line up with TRBD1. The germline CDR1 and CDR2 sequences are KGHSH and LQKENI. V lost 4 bases, J lost 6 bases, and 4 bases stayed unmatched. The CDR3 spans 13 residues.

V gene TRBV9 combines with J gene TRBJ2-7; 9 nucleotides agree with TRBD2. Germline CDR1 is SGDLS and CDR2 is YYNGEE. J lost 2 bases, V lost 3 bases, and 9 bases had no gene match. The CDR3 has 16 residues. DNA for the CDR3: TGTGCCAGCAGCGAAACCGGGACTAGCTTTCCCTACGAGCAGTACTTC. Translation gives CASSETGTSFPYEQYF.

The V gene is TRBV5-1, the J gene TRBJ1-1; weak D call: TRBD1 (6 bases). This CDR3 is built from 14 residues. Trimming took off 7 bases at V and 4 bases at J, with 17 bases between the two ends. Per the germline V gene, CDR1 is SGHRS and CDR2 is YFSETQ. Here the CDR3 DNA reads TGCGCCAGCGGTAGTACAGGGTTGAGCACTGAAGCTTTCTTT. Protein product: CASGSTGLSTEAFF.

The V gene is TRBV2, the J gene TRBJ1-2; no firm D call. From germline, CDR1 is SNHLY and CDR2 FYNNEI. The germline V and J ends were trimmed by 2 bases and 4 bases, with 8 bases remaining between them. This CDR3 region has 13 residues. CDR3 bases: TGTGCCAGCAGTGAAATGCAGACCTATGGCTACACCTTC. Its protein product is CASSEMQTYGYTF.

The chain carries TRBV5-1 and TRBJ1-6, with no clear D. V was shortened by 4 bases and J by 9 bases, with 8 bases between the two germline ends. The CDR3 is made up of 12 amino acids. The germline gives CDR1 SGHRS, CDR2 YFSETQ. The CDR3 sequence is CASSLESSPLHF. The CDR3, as DNA: TGCGCCAGCAGCCTGGAGAGTTCACCCCTCCACTTT.

The gene calls are TRBV7-3 and TRBJ1-1; D is uncertain. The CDR3 covers 15 residues. Per germline, CDR1 SGHTA and CDR2 FQGTGA. Trimming removed 2 bases at V and 2 bases at J, with 12 bases between. In DNA, the CDR3 is TGTGCCAGCAGCTTAGCGGGAGCCCCCAACACTGAAGCTTTCTTT. This gives the protein CASSLAGAPNTEAFF.

The rearrangement joins TRBV30 to TRBJ1-5; D unclear. Trimming took 0 bases from V and 0 from J, leaving 9 bases between them. Germline V lookup: CDR1 GTSNPN, CDR2 SVGIG (reference sequence). This CDR3 is built from 15 residues. The CDR3 coding sequence is TGTGCCTGGAGTGTTGGACGGCTTAGCAATCAGCCCCAGCATTTT. Translation gives CAWSVGRLSNQPQHF.

The chain combines TRBV7-6 with TRBJ2-5, with D possibly TRBD2 on 6 matching bases. Germline CDR1 SGHVS, CDR2 FNYEAQ. Trimming cost V 1 base and J 1 base, with 16 bases left between them. The CDR3 consists of 17 residues. CDR3 sequence (DNA): TGTGCCAGCAGCTTAGGTGGTTTCGGGGGATTCCAAGAGACCCAGTACTTC. Translation gives CASSLGGFGGFQETQYF.

The rearrangement joins TRBV7-3 to TRBJ2-1; no clear D. This CDR3 contains 15 residues. V shed 5 bases and J shed 2 bases, with 13 bases lying between them. Germline loops: CDR1 SGHTA, CDR2 FQGTGA. CDR3 amino acids: CASSQQSGAYNEQFF. Here the CDR3 DNA reads TGTGCCAGCAGCCAACAAAGTGGGGCCTACAATGAGCAGTTCTTC.

The CDR3 is CASRKSRSGTANTGELFF. CDR3 nucleotides: TGTGCCAGCAGGAAGTCCAGGTCCGGGACGGCGAACACCGGGGAGCTGTTTTTT. This sequence joins TRBV2 and TRBJ2-2, with D perhaps TRBD1 or TRBD2 (5 bases each). Germline loops: CDR1 SNHLY, CDR2 FYNNEI. The ends were cut back, 6 bases at V and 0 bases at J, with 20 bases in the middle. This CDR3 spans 18 amino acids. Supplemented by reference TRBV2 and TRBJ2-2, the full variable domain reads EPEVTQTPSHQVTQMGQEVILRCVPISNHLYFYWYRQILGQKVEFLVSFYNNEISEKSEIFDDQFSVERPDGSNFTLKIRSTKLEDSAMYFCASRKSRSGTANTGELFFGEGSRLTVL.

The CDR3, as DNA: TGTGCCAGCAGAAGATCGGACAGCCTGAGTTCGAGGGGCTACACCTTC. It translates to CASRRSDSLSSRGYTF. The genes are TRBV28 and TRBJ1-2, with D possibly matching TRBD1 (6 bases). Trimming took 6 bases from V and 8 from J, leaving 25 bases between them. The CDR3 has 16 residues. Germline V lookup: CDR1 MDHEN, CDR2 SYDVKM.

The V gene is TRBV28, the J gene TRBJ1-5; D might be TRBD1 (6 bases). The ends were cut back, 6 bases at V and 2 bases at J, with 14 bases in the middle. This CDR3 is built from 15 residues. Germline-derived CDR1 and CDR2 are MDHEN and SYDVKM. The CDR3 is CASRSDSLGNQPQHF. CDR3 sequence (DNA): TGTGCCAGCAGATCGGACAGCCTCGGCAATCAGCCCCAGCATTTT.

Only a few counts were recorded for this clone. This CDR3 is also generated by other DNA sequences in the sample. This rearrangement joins TRBV9 to TRBJ1-1; a possible D gene is TRBD1 (5 bases). Germline V CDR1 and CDR2: SGDLS, YYNGEE. V lost 0 bases, J lost 5 bases, and 11 bases lay in between. The CDR3 length is 14 residues. The CDR3: CASSVAGGGTEAFF. CDR3 DNA: TGTGCCAGCAGCGTAGCTGGGGGAGGGACTGAAGCTTTCTTT. The full variable domain, its missing parts supplied by reference TRBV9 and TRBJ1-1, is DSGVTQTPKHLITATGQRVTLRCSPRSGDLSVYWYQQSLDQGLQFLIQYYNGEERAKGNILERFSAQQFPDLHSELNLSSLELGDSALYFCASSVAGGGTEAFFGQGTRLTVV.

To note about this clone: This same CDR3 is encoded by further DNA sequences in the sample. The rearrangement uses TRBV2 and TRBJ2-5, with D tentatively TRBD1 (5 bases). The V gene lost 3 bases and the J gene lost 4 bases, with 9 bases spanning the gap. The CDR3 contains 13 residues. CDR1 SNHLY and CDR2 FYNNEI come from the germline V gene. CDR3 bases: TGTGCCAGCAGTGACAGGGCCGGAGAGACCCAGTACTTC. Protein product: CASSDRAGETQYF. The variable domain in full, with the rest retrieved from reference TRBV2 and TRBJ2-5, is EPEVTQTPSHQVTQMGQEVILRCVPISNHLYFYWYRQILGQKVEFLVSFYNNEISEKSEIFDDQFSVERPDGSNFTLKIRSTKLEDSAMYFCASSDRAGETQYFGPGTRLLVL.

Note on this clone: One end of the junction varies from germline; a read error may be responsible. Within the sample, other DNA sequences also encode this same CDR3. This sequence joins TRBV5-1 and TRBJ1-1; tentative D call: TRBD1 (5 bases). The CDR3 has 15 residues. Germline V lookup: CDR1 SGHRS, CDR2 YFSETQ. CDR3 coding DNA: TGCGCCAGCAGCTTTGCCGGGACGGGGAACACTGAGGCTTTCTTT. Protein: CASSFAGTGNTEAFF. Using reference TRBV5-1 and TRBJ1-1 for the parts outside the CDR3, the full variable domain is KAGVTQTPRYLIKTRGQQVTLSCSPISGHRSVSWYQQTPGQGLQFLFEYFSETQRNKGNFPGRFSGRQFSNSRSEMNVSTLELGDSALYLCASSFAGTGNTEAFFGQGTRLTVV.

The chain combines TRBV4-1 with TRBJ2-3, with 11 bases matching TRBD1. The CDR3 has 15 residues. Germline CDR1 MGHRA, CDR2 YSYEKL. The V segment lost 3 bases and the J segment 8 bases; nucleotides outside the gene matches: 7. The DNA for the CDR3 is TGCGCCAGCAGCCATGCCGGGACAGGGGGTTTTACGCAGTATTTT. The encoded protein is CASSHAGTGGFTQYF.

This clone occurred a few times. Other DNA sequences of this sample code for an identical CDR3. The chain employs TRBV2 and TRBJ2-2; D is uncertain. In germline, CDR1 is SNHLY, CDR2 FYNNEI. The CDR3 covers 13 residues. With 6 bases removed from V and 5 bases from J, the gap between germline ends came to 10 bases. The CDR3 DNA sequence: TGTGCCAGCAGCGGGTCCAGAACCGGGGAGCTGTTTTTT. Translated, it gives CASSGSRTGELFF.

This chain connects TRBV5-1 to TRBJ2-7, with 7 bases that match TRBD2. CDR3 length: 18 residues. The V gene end was trimmed by 5 bases and the J gene end by 3 bases; junction bases not matched to a gene: 20. CDR1 SGHRS and CDR2 YFSETQ come from the germline V gene. The CDR3 reads CASRPSSGFTLRNYEQYF. The CDR3 DNA reads TGCGCCAGCAGACCCAGTAGCGGGTTCACCTTAAGGAACTACGAGCAGTACTTC.

The J gene is TRBJ2-7, the V gene TRBV19; D gene ambiguous. The germline gives CDR1 LNHDA, CDR2 SQIVND (reference sequence). This CDR3 is built from 14 residues. V lost 5 bases and J 1 base, leaving 12 bases between the germline ends. CDR3 sequence reads: CASSSTADSYEQYF. The CDR3 DNA reads as TGTGCCAGTAGTTCAACGGCCGATTCCTACGAGCAGTACTTC.

The J gene is TRBJ1-2, the V gene TRBV28; TRBD1 agrees at 7 bases. Germline V lookup: CDR1 MDHEN, CDR2 SYDVKM. The junction had 7 bases not matched to a gene; V was cut back by 6 bases and J by 3 bases. This CDR3 spans 14 amino acids. The CDR3 DNA reads TGTGCCAGCAGCTATATACAGGGGCACTATGGCTACACCTTC. Translation gives CASSYIQGHYGYTF.

The chain joins TRBV11-1 to TRBJ2-3; 8 positions match TRBD1. V gave up 5 bases and J gave up 4 bases; unmatched junction bases: 5. The CDR3 length is 14 residues. Germline loops: CDR1 SGHAT, CDR2 FQDESV (reference sequence). CDR3 residues: CASSRTGYPDTQYF. CDR3 nucleotides: TGTGCCAGCAGCCGGACAGGGTACCCAGATACGCAGTATTTT. The variable domain in full, completed from reference TRBV11-1 and TRBJ2-3, reads EAEVAQSPRYKITEKSQAVAFWCDPISGHATLYWYRQILGQGPELLVQFQDESVVDDSQLPKDRFSAERLKGVDSTLKIQPAELGDSAMYLCASSRTGYPDTQYFGPGTRLTVL.

V is TRBV7-8 and J is TRBJ2-2; 9 bases line up with TRBD1. Germline V gene sequence: CDR1 SGHVS, CDR2 FQNEAQ. This CDR3 spans 15 amino acids. V shed 4 bases and J 5 bases; nucleotides not matched to a gene: 5. The CDR3 is CASSSGQGSTGELFF. For the CDR3, the DNA is TGTGCCAGCAGCTCGGGACAGGGATCGACCGGGGAGCTGTTTTTT.

The rearrangement uses TRBV19 and TRBJ1-2, with D maybe TRBD1 (6 bases). This CDR3 is 14 amino acids long. Trimming left V 7 bases short and J 4 bases short, with 16 bases between. The germline CDR1 and CDR2 sequences are LNHDA and SQIVND (reference sequence). As DNA, the CDR3 is TGTGCCAGTACTAATGACAGGACCACCTATGGCTACACCTTC. Translated: CASTNDRTTYGYTF.

V is TRBV9 and J is TRBJ1-1, with 8 bases identical to TRBD1. With 5 bases clipped from V and 3 bases from J, the junction kept 6 bases outside the gene matches. Germline-derived CDR1 and CDR2 are SGDLS and YYNGEE. This CDR3 has 14 amino acids. DNA of the CDR3: TGTGCCAGCAGTGCGGACAGGGAGGACACTGAAGCTTTCTTT. Amino acids: CASSADREDTEAFF. The full variable domain, rest sourced from reference TRBV9 and TRBJ1-1, is DSGVTQTPKHLITATGQRVTLRCSPRSGDLSVYWYQQSLDQGLQFLIQYYNGEERAKGNILERFSAQQFPDLHSELNLSSLELGDSALYFCASSADREDTEAFFGQGTRLTVV.

The rearrangement uses TRBV5-6 and TRBJ2-2; D possibly corresponds to TRBD1 (5 bases). Germline CDR1 and CDR2: SGHDT and YYEEEE. Trimming removed 4 bases from V and 8 bases from J, with 18 bases in between. The CDR3 has 15 residues. The CDR3 sequence is CASSSDGDSDGELFF. In DNA, the CDR3 is TGTGCCAGCAGCAGTGACGGAGACAGCGATGGGGAGCTGTTTTTT.

The CDR3 bases are TGCGCCAGCAGGAGTACAGGATCCTACGAGCAGTACTTC. The encoded protein is CASRSTGSYEQYF. The chain combines TRBV4-1 with TRBJ2-5; the D gene is possibly TRBD1 (5 bases). The end of the DNA is better explained by TRBJ2-7, so the J call may be wrong. The CDR3 is 13 residues long. CDR1 and CDR2 (germline): MGHRA, YSYEKL.

In this sample, this clone turned up a few times. The rearrangement joins TRBV18 to TRBJ2-7; TRBD2 matches at 13 bases. The CDR3 is 15 amino acids. Germline V CDR1 and CDR2: KGHSH, LQKENI. The J segment lost 3 bases and the V segment lost 5 bases, leaving 4 bases of the junction unmatched. Here the CDR3 reads CASSIGLAGDYEQYF. CDR3 sequence (DNA): TGTGCCAGCTCAATAGGACTAGCGGGAGACTACGAGCAGTACTTC.